This T cell receptor (beta chain) was sequenced for a study of T cells expressing NK-cell markers (dated by TCRdb to between 2020 and 2021). A note on the overall study: In sorted CD3+CD56+NKG2C+, CD3+CD56+NKG2C- and CD3+CD56-NKG2C+ T-cell subsets from 7 or 8 donors, TCR beta-chain repertoires were profiled. Of the eight sequenced donors, seven were found to be HCMV-seropositive and one was found to be HCMV-seronegative. All eight donors whose samples were sequenced were randomly selected healthy volunteers, three of them men and five women. Libraries were sequenced as 2 x 150 bp reads on Illumina HiSeq 2000/2500, MiSeq or NextSeq. Summary of the overall study and its limitations: Whether the expanded NKG2C-expressing T cell clones were specific for HCMV antigens was left unclear. Those dominant clonotypes were again the most abundant among CD3+CD56-NKG2C+ cells in a few donors, at about 25-65%. In more than 5 donors, the dominant CD3+CD56+NKG2C+ clonotypes were found to rank among the top 10 CD8+ clonotypes and to make up about 1.0-7.5% of CD8+ T cells.

With respect to this clonotype: No antigen is known for it.

A commercial ELISA kit detecting HCMV-specific IgG in serum was used to determine HCMV serostatus. Ficoll density gradient centrifugation was used to isolate peripheral blood mononuclear cells from blood. The sequencer listed for this sample is Illumina HiSeq 2000. The TCR beta cDNA libraries were made using 5'RACE template switching, a step that added both a universal primer site and unique molecular identifiers. Synthesis of cDNA was primed from the TCR beta constant segment and was followed by two consecutive PCR amplification steps. The study's own analysis went as follows. Reads were demultiplexed and grouped by UMI with MIGEC, and clonotypes were assembled and quantified with MiTCR. To remove erroneous sequences, TCR cDNA sequences were retained only when supported by two or more reads. The tcR package was used for downstream repertoire analysis, with clonotypes matched between fractions based on CDR3 nucleotide sequence plus V segment. VDJmatch was used to annotate antigen specificity against VDJdb, with one amino acid substitution allowed in CDR3. TCRdb reprocessed the raw reads; every CDR3 protein sequence is a single record, and DNA is not supplied. In this record, the V and J calls reflect TCRdb's handling and not the investigators' own analysis. The sample table records 150,000 to 180,000 distinct CDR3 sequences. The ten largest account for roughly a third of the sample.

The specimen sequenced was blood T cells: a sorted CD56 or NKG2C T cell subset, CD4+ or CD8+ T cells, or bulk PBMC T cells (not recorded which). This sequence originates from a woman aged 50 to 60 in good health. Donor details come from another sample of the same person, matched by shared clones.

The CDR3 has the sequence CSARGEQETQYF. The V and J genes are TRBV20-1 and TRBJ2-5. The CDR3, cysteine through phenylalanine, is 12 amino acids long. The coding DNA is unavailable. Reading the germline V gene (reference sequence) gives CDR1 DFQATT and CDR2 SNEGSKA.